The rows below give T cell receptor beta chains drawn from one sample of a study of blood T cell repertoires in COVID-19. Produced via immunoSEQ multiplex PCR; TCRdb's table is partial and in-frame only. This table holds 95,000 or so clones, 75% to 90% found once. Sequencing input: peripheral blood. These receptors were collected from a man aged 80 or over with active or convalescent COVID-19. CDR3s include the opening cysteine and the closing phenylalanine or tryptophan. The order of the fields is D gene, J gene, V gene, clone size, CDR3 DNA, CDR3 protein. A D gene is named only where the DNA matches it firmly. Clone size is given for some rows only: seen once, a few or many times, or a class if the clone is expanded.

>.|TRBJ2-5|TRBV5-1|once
TGCGCCAGCAGCTTGGAAGGGGGTGAAGAGACCCAGTACTTC
CASSLEGGEETQYF
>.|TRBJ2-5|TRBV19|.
TGTGCCAGTAGTATTCCCGGGAGCGGCATCCAGACCCAGTACTTC
CASSIPGSGIQTQYF
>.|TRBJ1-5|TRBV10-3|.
TGTGCCATCAGTGAATCAAGCAATCAGCCCCAGCATTTT
CAISESSNQPQHF
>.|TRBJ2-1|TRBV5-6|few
TGTGCCAGCAGCTTCGGTGGGAGAGTTAATGAGCAGTTCTTC
CASSFGGRVNEQFF
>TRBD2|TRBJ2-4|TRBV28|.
TGTGCCAGCAGTCCCGGGGGGATAGCCAAAAACATTCAGTACTTC
CASSPGGIAKNIQYF
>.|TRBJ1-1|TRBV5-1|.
TGCGCCAGCAGCCAGACAGCTCCGGCGGTTGAAGCTTTCTTT
CASSQTAPAVEAFF
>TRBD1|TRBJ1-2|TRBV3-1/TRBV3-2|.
TGTGCCAGCAGCCTAGGACAGGGGGCAAATGGCTACACCTTC
CASSLGQGANGYTF
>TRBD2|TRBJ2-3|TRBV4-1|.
TGCGCCAGCAGGATGTCAGGGACTAGCGGGGGAGTAGATACGCAGTATTTT
CASRMSGTSGGVDTQYF
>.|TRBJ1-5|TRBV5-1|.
TGCGCCAGCAGCTTAACAGGACTAGCACATCAGCCCCAGCATTTT
CASSLTGLAHQPQHF
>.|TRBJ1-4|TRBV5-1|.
TGCGCCAGCAGCTTGAATACAGCAACTAATGAAAAACTGTTTTTT
CASSLNTATNEKLFF
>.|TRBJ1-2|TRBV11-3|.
TGTGCCAGCAGCTACCACAAGGGGCTCGGCGGCTACACCTTC
CASSYHKGLGGYTF
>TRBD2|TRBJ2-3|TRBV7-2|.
TGTGCCAGCAGCCCTTGGGCTAGCGGGAGCCCCACAGATACGCAGTATTTT
CASSPWASGSPTDTQYF
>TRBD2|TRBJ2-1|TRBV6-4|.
TGTGCCAGCAGTGGGACTAGCGGGGACTCCTACAATGAGCAGTTCTTC
CASSGTSGDSYNEQFF
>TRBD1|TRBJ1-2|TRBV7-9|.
TGTGCCAGCAGCCCAGGGACAGGGCGGACGGAAGGCTACACCTTC
CASSPGTGRTEGYTF
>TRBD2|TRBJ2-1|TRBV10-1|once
TGCGCCAGGAGACTAGCGGACCCTCACAATGAGCAGTTCTTC
CARRLADPHNEQFF
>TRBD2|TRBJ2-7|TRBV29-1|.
TGCAGCGGGGGGACTAGCGGGAGTGGTGGCGAGCAGTACTTC
CSGGTSGSGGEQYF
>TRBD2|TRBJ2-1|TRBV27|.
TGTGCCAGCAGTTCTAGCGGGAGCCTCTACAATGAGCAGTTCTTC
CASSSSGSLYNEQFF
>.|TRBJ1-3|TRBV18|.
TGTGCCAGCTCACCAATCTCCGTCGGTAACTCTGGAAACACCATATATTTT
CASSPISVGNSGNTIYF
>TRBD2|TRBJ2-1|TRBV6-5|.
TGTGCCAGCAGTCTGCGACTAGCGGGAGACAATGAGCAGTTCTTC
CASSLRLAGDNEQFF
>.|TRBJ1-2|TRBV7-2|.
TGTGCCAGCAGCTCCCTCTTAGCTAACTATGGCTACACCTTC
CASSSLLANYGYTF
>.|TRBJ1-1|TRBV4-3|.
TGCGCCAGCAGCCCTGGCGGGGCGAGAAACACTGAAGCTTTCTTT
CASSPGGARNTEAFF
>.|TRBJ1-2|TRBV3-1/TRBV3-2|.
TGTGCCAGCAGCCAAAGCCCCGCAGGGCCGGTTGGCTACACCTTC
CASSQSPAGPVGYTF
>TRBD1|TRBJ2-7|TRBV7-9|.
TGTGCCAGCAGGCCGACAGGGCTTAGCTACGAGCAGTACTTC
CASRPTGLSYEQYF
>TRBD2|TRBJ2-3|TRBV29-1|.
TGCAGCGTTGGGGTTGTTCTGAGCGGGAGTTTGGATACGCAGTATTTT
CSVGVVLSGSLDTQYF
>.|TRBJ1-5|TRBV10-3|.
TGTGCCACCGATAATAGGGGTATCAGCAATCAGCCCCAGCATTTT
CATDNRGISNQPQHF
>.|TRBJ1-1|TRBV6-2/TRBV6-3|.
TGTGCCAGCAGTGACGGGGAGTGGGCGGGAGTTGACACTGAAGCTTTCTTT
CASSDGEWAGVDTEAFF
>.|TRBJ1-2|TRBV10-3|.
TGTGCCATCAGCGCAGGGAACTATGGCTACACCTTC
CAISAGNYGYTF